This TCR beta chain stems from a study of blood T cell repertoires in COVID-19. Overall study: From the United States, Italy and Spain came samples of acute and convalescent COVID-19.

In the source study's methods: Reference gene primer amplification gave nucleated cell count estimates. Produced via immunoSEQ multiplex PCR; TCRdb's table is partial and in-frame only. Clonal size and the V and J genes are those of that table, whereas D and trimming came from the DNA. There are under 120,000 clones in the sample; 65% to 80% occur only once, and 20% to 25% lies in the top ten. V was pared by 3 bases and J by 4 bases, with 10 bases between. Germline assignment: CDR1 MNHEY and CDR2 SMNVEV (reference sequence). The CDR3 spans 13 residues. This sequence joins TRBV27 and TRBJ2-7; no definite D call. The sample comprised peripheral blood. This TCR was recovered from a man between 65 and 80 years old with active or convalescent COVID-19. The CDR3 region is CASSFQNPYEQYF. CDR3 coding DNA: TGTGCCAGCAGTTTTCAGAACCCTTACGAGCAGTACTTC.